This TCR beta chain was found in a study of T cells in Graves' hyperthyroidism and ophthalmopathy. Study conclusions and caveats: A model of 13 V-J features distinguished ophthalmopathy from stable hyperthyroidism.

The TCR beta CDR3 regions underwent amplification using RNA transcripts as the source. A first-round RT-PCR of the TCR CDR3 used the HTBI primer set. TCRdb called the multiplex PCR reads again in MiXCR, with one record for every CDR3 protein. Of roughly 500,000 distinct CDR3 sequences listed, 14% are singletons. The CDR3 consists of 15 residues. From germline, CDR1 is SGHTA and CDR2 FQGNSA. The junction had 12 bases not matched to a gene; V was cut back by 6 bases and J by 8 bases. The sample holds many counts of this clonotype. Antigen specificity is unknown. Hyperthyroidism in the patients, aged 18 to 65, was newly diagnosed and under 2 months in duration. Each diagnosis was grounded in clinical symptoms, serum thyroxine and TRAb, thyroid ultrasound, and orbital computed tomography. Using more than 7.5 ml of fresh peripheral blood, PBMCs were prepared.

Specimen: blood. V usage is TRBV7-2 and J usage is TRBJ2-1; TRBD1 matches 8 bases. This TCR came from a woman aged 25 to 39 with Graves' hyperthyroidism that later progressed to Graves' ophthalmopathy. The CDR3, as DNA: TGTGCCAGCAGTGGATTAGGACAGGGCATCCATGAGCAGTTCTTC. Protein product: CASSGLGQGIHEQFF.